What follows is one T cell receptor beta chain and its context. This specimen belongs to a study of blood T cell repertoires in COVID-19. Study background: Samples came from the United States, Italy and Spain, spanning acute and convalescent COVID-19.

CDR3 size: 13 residues. Germline CDR1 reads KGHSH; CDR2 reads LQKENI. V dropped 6 bases and J dropped 7 bases, with 16 bases sitting between them. The table came from immunoSEQ multiplex PCR; TCRdb's copy has only in-frame clones and leaves some out. The table includes fewer than 85,000 clones, under 80% detected once. The rearrangement uses TRBV18 and TRBJ2-7; TRBD1 is a possible D gene (6 bases). This sequence originates from an elderly woman with active or convalescent COVID-19. Specimen: peripheral blood. The CDR3 sequence is CASSLGAQGEQYF. In DNA, the CDR3 is TGTGCCAGCTCGCTGGGGGCTCAAGGGGAGCAGTACTTC.